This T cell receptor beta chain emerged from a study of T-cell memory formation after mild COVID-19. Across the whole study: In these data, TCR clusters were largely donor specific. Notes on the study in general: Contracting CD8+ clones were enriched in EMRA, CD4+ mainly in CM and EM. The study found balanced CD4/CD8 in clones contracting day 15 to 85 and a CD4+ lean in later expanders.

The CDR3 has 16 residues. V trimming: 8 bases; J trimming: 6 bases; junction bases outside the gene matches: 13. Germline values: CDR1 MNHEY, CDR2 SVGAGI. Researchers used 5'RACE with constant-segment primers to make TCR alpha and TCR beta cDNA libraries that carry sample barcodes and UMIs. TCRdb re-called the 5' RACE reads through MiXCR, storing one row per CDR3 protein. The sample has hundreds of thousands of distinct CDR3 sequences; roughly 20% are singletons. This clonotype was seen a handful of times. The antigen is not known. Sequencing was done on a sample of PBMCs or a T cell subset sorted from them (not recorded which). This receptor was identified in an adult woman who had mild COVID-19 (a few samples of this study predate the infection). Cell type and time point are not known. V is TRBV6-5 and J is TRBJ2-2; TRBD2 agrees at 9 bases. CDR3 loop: CASGPARLAASGELFF. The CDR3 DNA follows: TGTGCCAGCGGACCGGCGCGACTAGCGGCGTCCGGGGAGCTGTTTTTT.